This is a list of T cell receptor beta chains from one sample in a study of blood T cell repertoires in COVID-19. The assay was immunoSEQ multiplex PCR, and TCRdb's table has in-frame clones only and misses some. The table includes fewer than 250,000 clones, roughly nine tenths detected once. Sequencing input: peripheral blood. Every receptor here comes from a man under 40 with acute or convalescent COVID-19. The CDR3 runs from the conserved cysteine through the conserved F or W. Each record gives: V gene, clone size, D gene, J gene, CDR3 DNA, CDR3 protein. The D gene is left open where the match is weak. Size is stated for part of the rows, as once, few or many counts, or as a class when the clone is expanded.

TRBV28	-	TRBD1	TRBJ2-1	TGTGCCAGCAGTTCCCCCGGGACAGGGAAACGCAATGAGCAGTTCTTC	CASSSPGTGKRNEQFF
TRBV28	-	-	TRBJ1-3	TGTGCCAGCAGTCCAACCCTCCGGGAGGTCGCTGGAAACACCATATATTTT	CASSPTLREVAGNTIYF
TRBV7-8	-	TRBD2	TRBJ2-1	TGTGCCAGCAGCTCTAGGGACGCTACGGGGGGCTACAATGAGCAGTTCTTC	CASSSRDATGGYNEQFF
TRBV28	-	-	TRBJ1-1	TGTGCCAGCAGTGAGGCGAACACTGAAGCTTTCTTT	CASSEANTEAFF
TRBV5-4	-	-	TRBJ2-7	TGTGCCAGCAGCTTGACTGTAACAGGGACCTACGAGCAGTACTTC	CASSLTVTGTYEQYF
TRBV6-6	once	-	TRBJ2-5	TGTGCCAGTAATAAAGCCGAGACCCAGTACTTC	CASNKAETQYF
TRBV7-8	-	-	TRBJ2-1	TGTGCCAGCAGCTTCGGGATTGAATACAATGAGCAGTTCTTC	CASSFGIEYNEQFF
TRBV5-1	-	TRBD1	TRBJ2-3	TGCGCCAGCAGCTTACGGACAGGCTTCACAGATACGCAGTATTTT	CASSLRTGFTDTQYF
TRBV5-4	-	TRBD1	TRBJ1-1	TGTGCCAGCAGCCCCCTTGGACAGGGTGTGGATGAAGCTTTCTTT	CASSPLGQGVDEAFF
TRBV5-1	-	-	TRBJ1-2	TGCGCCAGCAGCTTGGTCGCAGGGCAGGGCTACACCTTC	CASSLVAGQGYTF
TRBV19	-	TRBD1	TRBJ1-2	TGTGCCAGTACCGTAGGGGGCGCAGACTATGGCTACACCTTC	CASTVGGADYGYTF
TRBV5-1	-	-	TRBJ1-4	TGCGCCAGCAGCCCTGCGGGAGACTATGAAAAACTGTTTTTT	CASSPAGDYEKLFF
TRBV28	once	TRBD1	TRBJ1-2	TGTGCCAGCAGTTTAACCAATACAGGGGTCTATGGCTACACCTTC	CASSLTNTGVYGYTF
TRBV28	-	-	TRBJ1-6	TGTGCCAGCAGTTTAACTATTTCACCCCTCCACTTT	CASSLTISPLHF
TRBV7-2	-	TRBD1	TRBJ1-5	TGTGCCAGCAGCTTAGAATCCGGGACAGGGGCTCAGCCCCAGCATTTT	CASSLESGTGAQPQHF
TRBV27	-	-	TRBJ1-2	TGTGCCAGCAGTGCTCAACAGGGAATTAGGGGCGGCTACACCTTC	CASSAQQGIRGGYTF
TRBV4-2	-	TRBD2	TRBJ2-7	TGTGCCAGCAGCCAAGATGCTCTAGCGGGGTTTGAGGAGCAGTACTTC	CASSQDALAGFEEQYF
TRBV5-5	-	-	TRBJ1-1	TGTGCCAGCAGCCACAGGGCCGACACTGAAGCTTTCTTT	CASSHRADTEAFF
TRBV30	-	TRBD1	TRBJ1-5	TGTGCCTGGAGTGTCGGACAGGGCAATCAGCCCCAGCATTTT	CAWSVGQGNQPQHF
TRBV5-1	-	-	TRBJ2-1	TGCGCCAGCAGCTTAGACTACCATGAGCAGTTCTTC	CASSLDYHEQFF
TRBV5-1	few	-	TRBJ2-5	TGCGCCAGCAGCTCCGGACATGGGGAGACCCAGTACTTC	CASSSGHGETQYF
TRBV19	-	-	TRBJ1-3	TGTGCCAGTAGGACTATTTCTTCTGGAAACACCATATATTTT	CASRTISSGNTIYF
TRBV24-1	few	-	TRBJ1-2	TGTGCCACCAGGGCCGACGGGGATAGTGCTGGCTACACCTTC	CATRADGDSAGYTF
TRBV5-1	-	-	TRBJ2-7	TGCGCCAGCAGCTTTAATCACGAGCAGTACTTC	CASSFNHEQYF